The 15 T cell receptor beta chains listed next were all sequenced from one sample in a study of cytomegalovirus exposure and HLA in healthy donors. This PCR relied on a set of 60 Vbeta primers and 13 Jbeta primers. Generated by immunoSEQ multiplex PCR, the TCRdb table keeps only in-frame clones and is missing some. The data show around 190,000 clones, roughly 80% seen once. The sequenced material came from PBMCs. The receptors shown here come from a man in his forties or fifties in good health and CMV-seronegative.

This clone has only a few counts. The chain joins TRBV7-2 to TRBJ2-3, with TRBD2 identical over 10 bases. Trimming removed 6 bases from V and 4 bases from J; junction bases left unmatched: 7. Germline V gene data show CDR1 as SGHTA and CDR2 as FQGNSA. The CDR3 is made up of 15 amino acids. DNA of the CDR3: TGTGCCAGCAGACGAAGCGGGGGGGCAGCAGATACGCAGTATTTT. This gives the protein CASRRSGGAADTQYF.

The CDR3 sequence: CAISEGVGGYTF. DNA for the CDR3: TGTGCCATCAGTGAAGGGGTAGGTGGCTACACCTTC. The chain couples TRBV10-3 to TRBJ1-2; D is perhaps TRBD1 (5 bases). CDR3 size: 12 residues. Between the trimmed V and J ends, which lost 3 bases and 7 bases, there was a span of 9 bases. Germline V CDR1 and CDR2: ENHRY, SYGVKD.

This chain links TRBV4-3 with TRBJ1-5; D remains ambiguous. Trimming cost V 0 bases and J 0 bases, with 6 bases left between them. The CDR3 extends over 15 amino acids. Germline loops: CDR1 LGHNA, CDR2 YSLEER. The CDR3 bases are TGCGCCAGCAGCCAAGATAGATATAGCAATCAGCCCCAGCATTTT. It is translated as CASSQDRYSNQPQHF.

The chain carries TRBV5-1 and TRBJ2-3; possibly TRBD2 for D (5 bases). The CDR3 has 15 residues. The V and J ends lost 5 bases and 1 base respectively, with 14 bases between them. Germline loops: CDR1 SGHRS, CDR2 YFSETQ. This CDR3 is CASRRAREGTDTQYF. In DNA form, the CDR3 reads TGCGCCAGCAGACGGGCCCGGGAAGGCACAGATACGCAGTATTTT.

The V and J genes are TRBV9 and TRBJ2-1, with D possibly matching TRBD1 (6 bases). This CDR3 has 15 residues. V was clipped by 4 bases and J by 0 bases, with 11 bases between them. Germline CDR1 is SGDLS and CDR2 is YYNGEE. For the CDR3, the DNA is TGTGCCAGCAGCCCCGAGACAGGCTCCTACAATGAGCAGTTCTTC. Translation: CASSPETGSYNEQFF.

This clone has a handful of counts. This chain connects TRBV7-9 to TRBJ2-7, with TRBD1 matching over 8 bases. Germline lookup yields CDR1 SEHNR and CDR2 FQNEAQ (reference sequence). V lost 6 bases to trimming and J lost 4 bases; unmatched junction nucleotides: 8. The CDR3 sequence is 14 residues long. As DNA, the CDR3 is TGTGCCAGCAGTACCGGGGGACAGGCATACGAGCAGTACTTC. This codes for CASSTGGQAYEQYF.

This chain joins TRBV10-2 and TRBJ2-3; 8 positions agree with TRBD1. This CDR3 contains 15 residues. Unmatched junction bases numbered 10, after V lost 7 bases and J lost 4 bases. The germline V gene encodes CDR1 WSHSY and CDR2 SAAADI. The CDR3 region is CASTERTGSADTQYF. Written as DNA, the CDR3 is TGCGCCAGCACCGAGAGGACAGGGTCTGCAGATACGCAGTATTTT.

This clone came up a few times. The chain links TRBV7-2 to TRBJ2-3; D may be TRBD2 (7 bases). V was pared by 7 bases and J by 5 bases, with 22 bases between. The CDR3 consists of 16 residues. Per the germline V gene, CDR1 is SGHTA and CDR2 is FQGNSA. CDR3 amino acids: CASTPGRGGRGDTQYF. In DNA form, the CDR3 reads TGTGCCAGCACCCCAGGGAGGGGGGGCCGGGGAGATACGCAGTATTTT.

A few counts support this clone. The rearrangement uses TRBV6-5 and TRBJ1-1, with 10 bases aligning to TRBD1. Germline CDR1 MNHEY, CDR2 SVGAGI. The CDR3 length is 14 residues. V gave up 2 bases and J gave up 11 bases; unmatched junction bases: 8. CDR3 DNA: TGTGCCAGCAGTTACGACTGGGACAGGGGACGGGCTTTCTTT. The encoded protein is CASSYDWDRGRAFF.

This chain uses TRBV15 with TRBJ2-2, with D possibly TRBD2 on 5 matching bases. CDR3 length: 15 residues. Per germline, CDR1 LNHNV and CDR2 YYDKDF (reference sequence). V lost 0 bases to trimming and J lost 2 bases, with 7 bases between them. CDR3 region: CATSRDPGNTGELFF. The CDR3 DNA is TGTGCCACCAGCAGAGATCCGGGAAACACCGGGGAGCTGTTTTTT.

CDR3 in DNA: TGTGCCAGCAGCGTAGGGGGGACAGAATATGGCAATGAGCAGTTCTTC. Its protein is CASSVGGTEYGNEQFF. The V and J genes are TRBV9 and TRBJ2-1; TRBD1 agrees at 7 bases. The germline V gene encodes CDR1 SGDLS and CDR2 YYNGEE. Trimming at V came to 0 bases and at J to 6 bases, leaving 9 bases not matched to a gene. The CDR3 contains 16 residues.

V is TRBV15 and J is TRBJ1-2; TRBD1 is a possible D gene (5 bases). The V end was cut by 5 bases, the J end by 1 base, with 8 bases between. Germline V CDR1 and CDR2: LNHNV, YYDKDF (reference sequence). The CDR3 covers 13 residues. CDR3 residues: CATSPGINYGYTF. DNA for the CDR3: TGTGCCACCAGCCCAGGGATTAACTATGGCTACACCTTC.

The rearrangement uses TRBV18 and TRBJ2-1; TRBD2 matches 9 bases. Germline V CDR1 and CDR2: KGHSH, LQKENI. V shed 2 bases and J 5 bases; nucleotides not matched to a gene: 10. The CDR3 runs to 17 residues. The CDR3 DNA follows: TGTGCCAGCTCACCATCCGCCACTAGCGGGTACCACAATGAGCAGTTCTTC. This encodes CASSPSATSGYHNEQFF. Full variable domain (outside the CDR3, taken from reference TRBV18 and TRBJ2-1): NAGVMQNPRHLVRRRGQEARLRCSPMKGHSHVYWYRQLPEEGLKFMVYLQKENIIDESGMPKERFSAEFPKEGPSILRIQQVVRGDSAAYFCASSPSATSGYHNEQFFGPGTRLTVL.

The gene calls are TRBV7-2 and TRBJ2-2; D is perhaps TRBD2 (6 bases). CDR1 is SGHTA, CDR2 FQGNSA, per germline. The CDR3 extends over 14 amino acids. V was trimmed by 5 bases and J by 7 bases, leaving 14 bases between them. In DNA form, the CDR3 reads TGTGCCAGCAGCCCCATCAGACTAGTCGGGGAGCTGTTTTTT. Residues: CASSPIRLVGELFF.

The rearrangement joins TRBV2 to TRBJ2-7, with 10 bases that match TRBD1. The junction had 6 bases not matched to a gene; V was cut back by 6 bases and J by 1 base. Germline-derived CDR1 and CDR2 are SNHLY and FYNNEI. This CDR3 is built from 15 residues. CDR3 in amino acids: CASSYGQGVSYEQYF. CDR3 nucleotide sequence: TGTGCCAGCAGCTACGGACAGGGGGTTTCCTACGAGCAGTACTTC.